The clone carrying this TCR beta chain was observed many times. The antigen remains unidentified. Read sequence stops 3 residues before the CDR3 end, and the germline J gene provides the missing end. The CDR3 spans 15 residues. CDR1 SNHLY and CDR2 FYNNEI come from the germline V gene. Trimming removed 5 bases from V and 0 bases from J, with 14 bases in between. The entry originates in a study of T cell clonality in common variable immunodeficiency. General observations from the study: Authors noted CVID clonality's cause needs subpopulation repertoire sequencing. Compared with healthy controls, CVID subjects showed increased TCRbeta clonality, mostly in about a third. CVID subjects shared fewer TCRbeta clones than healthy controls did. In common variable immunodeficiency, TCR beta chains reportedly carried fewer deletions and N-nucleotide insertions.

Only in-frame clones appear in the TCRdb table, and some are missing; sequencing was by immunoSEQ multiplex PCR. Listed for the sample are roughly 39,000 clones, none seen a single time. CVID subjects were neither ill nor on immunomodulatory or immunosuppressive medication at sampling. Input material: peripheral blood mononuclear cells. The chain has TRBV2 and TRBJ2-7; tentatively, D is TRBD2 (6 bases). This TCR derives from a human donor with common variable immunodeficiency. CDR3 sequence reads: CASSQSGLSSYEQYF. The covered CDR3 bases are TGTGCCAGCAGTCAATCGGGACTTAGCTCCTACGAG.